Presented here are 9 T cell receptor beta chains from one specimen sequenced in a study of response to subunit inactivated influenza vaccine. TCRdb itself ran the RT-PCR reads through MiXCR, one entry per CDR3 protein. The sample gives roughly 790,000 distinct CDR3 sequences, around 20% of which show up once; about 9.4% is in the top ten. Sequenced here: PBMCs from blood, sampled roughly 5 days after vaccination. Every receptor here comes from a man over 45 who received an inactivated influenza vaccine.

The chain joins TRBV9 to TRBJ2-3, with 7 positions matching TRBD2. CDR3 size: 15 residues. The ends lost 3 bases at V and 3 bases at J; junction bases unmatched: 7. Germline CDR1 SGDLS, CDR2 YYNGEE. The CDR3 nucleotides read TGTGCCAGCAGCGGAGGGAGGGGAGAGACAGATACGCAGTATTTT. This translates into CASSGGRGETDTQYF.

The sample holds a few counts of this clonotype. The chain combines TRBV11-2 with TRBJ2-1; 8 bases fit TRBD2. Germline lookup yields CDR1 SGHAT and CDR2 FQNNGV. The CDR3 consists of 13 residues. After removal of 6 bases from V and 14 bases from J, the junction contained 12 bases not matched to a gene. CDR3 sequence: CASSYLAGGVEFF. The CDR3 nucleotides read TGTGCCAGCAGTTATCTGGCGGGGGGTGTGGAGTTCTTC. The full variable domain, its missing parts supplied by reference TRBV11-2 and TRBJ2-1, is EAGVAQSPRYKIIEKRQSVAFWCNPISGHATLYWYQQILGQGPKLLIQFQNNGVVDDSQLPKDRFSAERLKGVDSTLKIQPAKLEDSAVYLCASSYLAGGVEFFGPGTRLTVL.

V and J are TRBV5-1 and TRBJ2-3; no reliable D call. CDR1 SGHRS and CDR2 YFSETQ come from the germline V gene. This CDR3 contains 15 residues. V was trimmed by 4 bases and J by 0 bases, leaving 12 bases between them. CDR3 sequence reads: CASSNWGQSTDTQYF. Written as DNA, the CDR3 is TGCGCCAGCAGCAACTGGGGTCAAAGCACAGATACGCAGTATTTT.

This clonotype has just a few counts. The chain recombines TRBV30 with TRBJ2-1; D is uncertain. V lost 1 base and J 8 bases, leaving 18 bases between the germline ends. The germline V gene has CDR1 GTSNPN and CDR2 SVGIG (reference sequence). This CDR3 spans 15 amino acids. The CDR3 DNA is TGTGCCTGGAGTGCCCCTTTCTTAGGTCGGGATGAGCAGTTCTTC. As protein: CAWSAPFLGRDEQFF. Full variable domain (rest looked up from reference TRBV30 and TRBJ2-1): SQTIHQWPATLVQPVGSPLSLECTVEGTSNPNLYWYRQAAGRGLQLLFYSVGIGQISSEVPQNLSASRPQDRQFILSSKKLLLSDSGFYLCAWSAPFLGRDEQFFGPGTRLTVL.

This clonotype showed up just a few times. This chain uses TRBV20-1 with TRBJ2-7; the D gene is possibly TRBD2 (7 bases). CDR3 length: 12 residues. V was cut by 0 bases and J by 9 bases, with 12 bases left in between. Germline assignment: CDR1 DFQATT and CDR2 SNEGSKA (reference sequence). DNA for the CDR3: TGCAGTGCTAGAGATTTGGGGGGGCTGCAGTACTTC. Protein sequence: CSARDLGGLQYF.

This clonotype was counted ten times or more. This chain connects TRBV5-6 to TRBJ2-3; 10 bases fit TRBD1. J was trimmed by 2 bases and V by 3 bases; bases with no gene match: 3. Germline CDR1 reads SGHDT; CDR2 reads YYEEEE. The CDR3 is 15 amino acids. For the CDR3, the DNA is TGTGCCAGCAGCTCGACAGGGGGCGCCACAGATACGCAGTATTTT. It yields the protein CASSSTGGATDTQYF.

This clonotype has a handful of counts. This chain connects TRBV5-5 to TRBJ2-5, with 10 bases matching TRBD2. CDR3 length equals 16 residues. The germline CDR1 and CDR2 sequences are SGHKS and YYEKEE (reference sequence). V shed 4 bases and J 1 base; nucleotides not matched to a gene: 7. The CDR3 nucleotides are TGTGCCAGCAGCATAAGGACTAGCGGAGGCCAAGAGACCCAGTACTTC. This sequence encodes CASSIRTSGGQETQYF.

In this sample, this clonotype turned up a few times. CDR3 in DNA: TGCGCCAGCAACCAGGGACAGGGTAAAGAGACCCAGTACTTC. Translating gives CASNQGQGKETQYF. The V and J genes are TRBV5-1 and TRBJ2-5; TRBD1 matches 9 bases. There are 14 residues in the CDR3. The germline CDR1 and CDR2 sequences are SGHRS and YFSETQ. V was pared by 6 bases and J by 3 bases, with 6 bases of the junction left unmatched.

The CDR3 DNA sequence: TGCGCCAGCAGCTTGGATGGACAGGGGATCACTGAAGCTTTCTTT. Translating gives CASSLDGQGITEAFF. The gene calls are TRBV5-1 and TRBJ1-1; 9 positions agree with TRBD1. This CDR3 contains 15 residues. With 0 bases clipped from V and 4 bases from J, the junction kept 4 bases outside the gene matches. Germline V gene sequence: CDR1 SGHRS, CDR2 YFSETQ. The whole variable domain, filled in from reference TRBV5-1 and TRBJ1-1, reads KAGVTQTPRYLIKTRGQQVTLSCSPISGHRSVSWYQQTPGQGLQFLFEYFSETQRNKGNFPGRFSGRQFSNSRSEMNVSTLELGDSALYLCASSLDGQGITEAFFGQGTRLTVV.